This entry concerns a single TCR beta chain. The protocol was immunoSEQ multiplex PCR, while the TCRdb copy is restricted to in-frame clones and leaves out a portion. This repertoire shows roughly 120,000 clones, roughly nine tenths found once; its top ten account for around 2.2%. The data are from a study of blood T cell repertoires in COVID-19. Germline CDR1 is LGHDT and CDR2 is YNNKEL (reference sequence). Trimming cost V 4 bases and J 1 base; bases outside gene matches: 11. The CDR3 totals 17 residues. This TCR derives from a man aged 45-60 years with COVID-19, enrolled during active disease. V and J are TRBV3-1 (or the pseudogene TRBV3-2) and TRBJ2-3; 7 bases are a match to TRBD2. Sequenced: peripheral blood. The CDR3, as DNA: TGTGCCAGCAGCCCCCTCGCCACGGGAGGAGGCACAGATACGCAGTATTTT. Its translation: CASSPLATGGGTDTQYF.